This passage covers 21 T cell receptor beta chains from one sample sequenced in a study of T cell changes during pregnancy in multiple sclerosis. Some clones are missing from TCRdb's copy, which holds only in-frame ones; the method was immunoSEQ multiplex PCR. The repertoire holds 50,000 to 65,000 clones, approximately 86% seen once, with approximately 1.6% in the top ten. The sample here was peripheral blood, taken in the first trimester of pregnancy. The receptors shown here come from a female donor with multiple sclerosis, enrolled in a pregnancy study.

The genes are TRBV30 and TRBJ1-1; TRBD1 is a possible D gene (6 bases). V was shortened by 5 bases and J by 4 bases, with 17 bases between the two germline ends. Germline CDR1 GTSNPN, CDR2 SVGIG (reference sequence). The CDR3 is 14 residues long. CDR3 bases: TGTGCCTGGGACAGACAAGGGGGTATCACTGAAGCTTTCTTT. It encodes CAWDRQGGITEAFF.

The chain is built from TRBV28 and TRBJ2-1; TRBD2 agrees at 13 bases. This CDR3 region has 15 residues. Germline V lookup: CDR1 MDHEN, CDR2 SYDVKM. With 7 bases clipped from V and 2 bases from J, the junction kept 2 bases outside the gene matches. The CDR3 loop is CASTTSGRAYNEQFF. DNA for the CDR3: TGTGCCAGCACCACTAGCGGGAGGGCCTACAATGAGCAGTTCTTC.

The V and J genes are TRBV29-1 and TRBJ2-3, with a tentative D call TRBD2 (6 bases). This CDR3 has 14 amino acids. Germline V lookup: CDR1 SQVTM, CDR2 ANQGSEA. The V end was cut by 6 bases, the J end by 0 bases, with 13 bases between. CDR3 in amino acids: CSVRRAYSTDTQYF. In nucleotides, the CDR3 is TGCAGCGTAAGGAGGGCGTATAGCACAGATACGCAGTATTTT.

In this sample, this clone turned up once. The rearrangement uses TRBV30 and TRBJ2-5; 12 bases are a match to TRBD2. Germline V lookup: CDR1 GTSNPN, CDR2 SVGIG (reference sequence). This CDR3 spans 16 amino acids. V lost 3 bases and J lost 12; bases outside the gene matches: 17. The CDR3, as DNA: TGTGCCTGGAGCGAGACTAGCGGGAGTTTTTTCCCAACGGAGTACTTC. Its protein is CAWSETSGSFFPTEYF.

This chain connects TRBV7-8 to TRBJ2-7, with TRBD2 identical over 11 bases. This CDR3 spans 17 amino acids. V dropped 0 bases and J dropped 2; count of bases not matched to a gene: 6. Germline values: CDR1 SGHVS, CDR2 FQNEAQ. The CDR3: CASSLALAGGLPYEQYF. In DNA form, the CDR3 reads TGTGCCAGCAGCTTAGCTTTAGCGGGAGGGTTGCCCTACGAGCAGTACTTC.

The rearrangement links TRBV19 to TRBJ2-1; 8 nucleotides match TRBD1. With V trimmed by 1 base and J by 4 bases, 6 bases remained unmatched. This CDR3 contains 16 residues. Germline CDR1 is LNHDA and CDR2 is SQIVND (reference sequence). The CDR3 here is CASSIAGTGSYNEQFF. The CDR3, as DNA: TGTGCCAGTAGTATAGCGGGGACAGGATCTTACAATGAGCAGTTCTTC.

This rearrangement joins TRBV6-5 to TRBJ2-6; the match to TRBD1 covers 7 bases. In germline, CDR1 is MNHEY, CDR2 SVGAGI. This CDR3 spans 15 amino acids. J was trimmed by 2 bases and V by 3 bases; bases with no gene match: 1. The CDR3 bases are TGTGCCAGCAGTTATGGACAGGCTGGGGCCAACGTCCTGACTTTC. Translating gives CASSYGQAGANVLTF.

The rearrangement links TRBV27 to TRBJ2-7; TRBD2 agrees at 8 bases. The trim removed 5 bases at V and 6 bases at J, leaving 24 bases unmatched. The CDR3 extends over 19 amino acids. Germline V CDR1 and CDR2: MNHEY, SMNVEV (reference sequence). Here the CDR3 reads CASSTPGGKRSSGSFEQYF. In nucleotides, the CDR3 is TGTGCCAGCAGTACACCCGGGGGGAAGAGATCCAGCGGGAGTTTCGAGCAGTACTTC.

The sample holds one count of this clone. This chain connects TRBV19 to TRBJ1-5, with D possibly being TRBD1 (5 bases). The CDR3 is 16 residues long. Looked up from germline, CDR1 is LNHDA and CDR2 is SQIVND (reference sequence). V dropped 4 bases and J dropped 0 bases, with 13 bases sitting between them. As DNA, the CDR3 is TGTGCCAGTAGTAACGGTAAAGGGGATAGCAATCAGCCCCAGCATTTT. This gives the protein CASSNGKGDSNQPQHF. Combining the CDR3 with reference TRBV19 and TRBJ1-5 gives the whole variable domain DGGITQSPKYLFRKEGQNVTLSCEQNLNHDAMYWYRQDPGQGLRLIYYSQIVNDFQKGDIAEGYSVSREKKESFPLTVTSAQKNPTAFYLCASSNGKGDSNQPQHFGDGTRLSIL.

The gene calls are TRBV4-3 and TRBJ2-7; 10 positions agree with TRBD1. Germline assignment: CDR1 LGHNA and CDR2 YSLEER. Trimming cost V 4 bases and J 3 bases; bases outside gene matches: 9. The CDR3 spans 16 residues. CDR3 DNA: TGCGCCAGCAGCCCGTCGGGACAGGGGTTGGGCTACGAGCAGTACTTC. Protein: CASSPSGQGLGYEQYF.

The CDR3 region has the DNA TGTGCCAGTAGGACTAGCGGGATGGATACGCAGTATTTT. This gives the protein CASRTSGMDTQYF. The V and J genes are TRBV19 and TRBJ2-3, with TRBD2 matching 11 bases. Looked up from germline, CDR1 is LNHDA and CDR2 is SQIVND (reference sequence). The CDR3 is 13 residues long. V shed 6 bases, J shed 6 bases, and the junction held 2 bases outside the gene matches.

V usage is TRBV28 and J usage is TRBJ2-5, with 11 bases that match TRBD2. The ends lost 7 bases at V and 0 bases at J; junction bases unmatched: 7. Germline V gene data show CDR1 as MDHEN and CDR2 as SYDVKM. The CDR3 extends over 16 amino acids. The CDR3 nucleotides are TGTGCCAGCACCATTCCGGGACTAGCGGACCAAGAGACCCAGTACTTC. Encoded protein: CASTIPGLADQETQYF. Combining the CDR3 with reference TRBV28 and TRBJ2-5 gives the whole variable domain DVKVTQSSRYLVKRTGEKVFLECVQDMDHENMFWYRQDPGLGLRLIYFSYDVKMKEKGDIPEGYSVSREKKERFSLILESASTNQTSMYLCASTIPGLADQETQYFGPGTRLLVL.

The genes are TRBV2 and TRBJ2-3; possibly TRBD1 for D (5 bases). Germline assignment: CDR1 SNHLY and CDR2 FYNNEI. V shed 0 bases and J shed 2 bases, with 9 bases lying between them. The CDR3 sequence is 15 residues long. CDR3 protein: CASSEAQGLTDTQYF. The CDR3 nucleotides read TGTGCCAGCAGTGAAGCGCAGGGCCTCACAGATACGCAGTATTTT.

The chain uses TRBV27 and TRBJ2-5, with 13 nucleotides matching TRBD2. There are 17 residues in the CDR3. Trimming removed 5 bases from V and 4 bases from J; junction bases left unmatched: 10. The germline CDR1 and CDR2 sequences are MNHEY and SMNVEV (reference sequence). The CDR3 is CASSPTRTSGSPETQYF. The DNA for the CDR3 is TGTGCCAGCAGTCCGACTCGGACTAGCGGGAGTCCAGAGACCCAGTACTTC.

CDR3: CASSRWDTWGNEQFF. The CDR3 DNA follows: TGCGCCAGCAGTCGGTGGGACACCTGGGGCAATGAGCAGTTCTTC. The chain uses TRBV23-1 and TRBJ2-1; D might be TRBD1 (6 bases). TRBV23-1 is an ORF; its function is uncertain. CDR3 length: 15 amino acids. V lost 4 bases, J lost 6 bases, and 16 bases lay in between.

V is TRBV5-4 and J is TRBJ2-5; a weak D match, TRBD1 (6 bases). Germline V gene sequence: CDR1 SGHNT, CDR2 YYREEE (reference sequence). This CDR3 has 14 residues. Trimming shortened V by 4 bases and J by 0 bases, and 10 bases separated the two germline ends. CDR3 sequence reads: CASSQGQNQETQYF. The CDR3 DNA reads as TGTGCCAGCAGCCAAGGACAGAACCAAGAGACCCAGTACTTC.

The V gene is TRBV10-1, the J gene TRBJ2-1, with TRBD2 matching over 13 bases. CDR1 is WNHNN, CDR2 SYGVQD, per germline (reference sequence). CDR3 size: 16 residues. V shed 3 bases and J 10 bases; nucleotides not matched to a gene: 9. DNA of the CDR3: TGCGCCAGCAGTGACCCCGGGACTAGCGGGATCGGGGAGCAGTTCTTC. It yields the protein CASSDPGTSGIGEQFF.

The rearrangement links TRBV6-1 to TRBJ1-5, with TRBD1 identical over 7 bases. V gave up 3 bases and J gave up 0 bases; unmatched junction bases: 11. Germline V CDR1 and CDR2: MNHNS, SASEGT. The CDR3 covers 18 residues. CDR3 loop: CASSDPQGSGYSNQPQHF. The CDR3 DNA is TGTGCCAGCAGTGACCCACAGGGGAGCGGATATAGCAATCAGCCCCAGCATTTT.

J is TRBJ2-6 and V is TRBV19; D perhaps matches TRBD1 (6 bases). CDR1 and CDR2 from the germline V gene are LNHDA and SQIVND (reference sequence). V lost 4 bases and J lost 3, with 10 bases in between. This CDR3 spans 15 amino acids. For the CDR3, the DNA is TGTGCCAGTAGTAACTCAGGGGTTGGGGCCAACGTCCTGACTTTC. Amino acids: CASSNSGVGANVLTF.

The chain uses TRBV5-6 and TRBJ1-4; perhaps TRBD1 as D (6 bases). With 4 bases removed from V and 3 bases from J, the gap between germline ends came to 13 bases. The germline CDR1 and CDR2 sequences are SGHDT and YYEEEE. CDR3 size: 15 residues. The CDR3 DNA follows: TGTGCCAGCAGCCGAACAGGGTTGGCTAATGAAAAACTGTTTTTT. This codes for CASSRTGLANEKLFF.

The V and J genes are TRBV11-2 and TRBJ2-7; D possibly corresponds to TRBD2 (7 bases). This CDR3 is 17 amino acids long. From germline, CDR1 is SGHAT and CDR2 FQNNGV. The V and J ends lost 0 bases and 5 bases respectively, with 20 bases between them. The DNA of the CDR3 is TGTGCCAGCAGCTTAGATCAGTGGGGGGGCGCCCCAAACGAGCAGTACTTC. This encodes CASSLDQWGGAPNEQYF.